One T cell receptor beta chain is described in this entry. The CDR3 has 14 amino acids. V shed 1 base and J shed 2 bases, with 6 bases lying between them. The germline CDR1 and CDR2 sequences are SGHNT and YENEEA. The sample belongs to a study of blood T cell repertoires in COVID-19. Overall study: Specimens from acute and convalescent COVID-19 originated in the United States, Italy and Spain. PBMCs, B-cell-depleted T cells, or T cells were the source of the cDNA or gDNA that made up the material.

How the authors handled the data: Quantification of nucleated cells was approximated via reference gene primer amplification. Only in-frame clones appear in the TCRdb table, and some are missing; sequencing was by immunoSEQ multiplex PCR. V and J calls and clone size are as listed in that table; D and trimming were resolved from the DNA. The data show about 240,000 clones, 85% to 90% seen once. The chain recombines TRBV11-3 with TRBJ1-3; no clear D. The source is a man in his 60s with acute or convalescent COVID-19. The sequenced sample was peripheral blood. This CDR3 is CASSLGGTGNTIYF. The CDR3 DNA is TGTGCCAGCAGCTTAGGAGGGACTGGAAACACCATATATTTT.